The clone carrying this T cell receptor (beta chain) was seen a handful of times. Sequencing was performed with immunoSEQ multiplex PCR; in TCRdb, only in-frame clones are kept and a portion is missing. The table shows some 91,000 clones, with around 87% occurring only once. This sample is drawn from a study of OX40 agonist ivuxolimab in advanced cancers. V dropped 3 bases and J dropped 5 bases, with 16 bases sitting between them. Germline V gene sequence: CDR1 LNHDA, CDR2 SQIVND (reference sequence). There are 15 residues in the CDR3. The chain is built from TRBV19 and TRBJ2-5; D is possibly TRBD2 (6 bases). This TCR derives from an adult with an advanced solid tumor such as melanoma, head and neck, liver or kidney cancer. Here the sequenced sample was CD4+ or CD8+ T cells sorted from blood, taken in a trial of the OX40 agonist ivuxolimab. DNA for the CDR3: TGTGCCAGTAGTATCGGTTCGGCGGGATGGGAGACCCAGTACTTC. Residues: CASSIGSAGWETQYF.